The rows below give T cell receptor beta chains drawn from one sample of a study of response to subunit inactivated influenza vaccine. TCRdb re-analysed the RT-PCR reads in MiXCR, keeping a single row per CDR3 protein. This table has about 570,000 distinct CDR3 sequences, around 11% appearing once. These data also formed part of another study, on T cells expressing NK-cell markers.

Sequenced here: PBMCs from blood, sampled on the day of vaccination. The receptor set was obtained from a man aged 50 to 60 who received an inactivated influenza vaccine. Both conserved end residues are part of each CDR3. The order of the fields is D gene, clone size, CDR3 length, J gene, V gene, CDR3 DNA, CDR3 protein. D genes are given only for firm matches. Rows give clone size only sometimes, using once, few, many, or a class for an expanded clone.

>TRBD1|few|15|TRBJ2-7|TRBV7-9
TGTGCCAGCAGCAACCTCCGGGACAGCCCCTACGAGCAGTACTTC
CASSNLRDSPYEQYF
>.|few|17|TRBJ2-5|TRBV23-1
TGCGCCAGCAGTTCTACTCCCTTCCAGGGTATAGGCGAGACCCAGTACTTC
CASSSTPFQGIGETQYF
>.|few|13|TRBJ2-3|TRBV18
TGTGCCAGCTCACCACCGCAAACAGATACGCAGTATTTT
CASSPPQTDTQYF
>.|.|17|TRBJ2-5|TRBV20-1
TGCAGTGCACGGAACCCCTTTTTGCTGGGAGAGGAAGAGACCCAGTACTTC
CSARNPFLLGEEETQYF
>.|few|13|TRBJ1-1|TRBV29-1
TGCAGCGTGGACTTAGGACTCGTGACTGAAGCTTTCTTT
CSVDLGLVTEAFF
>.|.|15|TRBJ2-2|TRBV9
TGTGCCAGCAGTTCCGATGGGGGGAACACCGGGGAGCTGTTTTTT
CASSSDGGNTGELFF
>TRBD1|.|15|TRBJ1-6|TRBV12-3/TRBV12-4
TGTGCCAGCAGTTTAGACCGGGACAGAAATTCACCCCTCCACTTT
CASSLDRDRNSPLHF
>TRBD2|few|18|TRBJ2-1|TRBV6-2/TRBV6-3
TGTGCCAGCTTGGGGTTGACAGCGGGGAAGAGCTCCTACAATGAGCAGTTCTTC
CASLGLTAGKSSYNEQFF
>TRBD1|few|16|TRBJ2-2|TRBV5-1
TGTGCCAGCAGCTTAGAGGCAGGGGGCTCTACCGGGGAGCTGTTTTTT
CASSLEAGGSTGELFF
>TRBD2|.|15|TRBJ2-1|TRBV30
TGTGCCTGGAGACCGACGCGGGAGGGCCGGAATGAGCAGTTGTTC
CAWRPTREGRNEQLF
>.|.|13|TRBJ2-5|TRBV19
TGTGCCAGTAGTATACAGGGTGAAGAGACCCAGTACTTC
CASSIQGEETQYF
>TRBD1|.|18|TRBJ2-3|TRBV14
TGTGCCAGCAGCCACAATAACCCTTGGGACAGTGCCGCAGATACGCAGTATTTT
CASSHNNPWDSAADTQYF
>TRBD1|many|16|TRBJ1-1|TRBV6-5
TGTGCCAGCAGTCACAGGGGGGGACACCTAAACACTGAAGCTTTCTTT
CASSHRGGHLNTEAFF
>.|.|16|TRBJ1-3|TRBV3-1
TGTGCCAGCAGCCAAAGAAACAGTCCTACCGGGAACACCATATATTTT
CASSQRNSPTGNTIYF
>TRBD1|few|14|TRBJ2-7|TRBV11-1
TGTGCCAGCAGCTCTGGGACAGGGTTGAGAGAGCAGTACTTC
CASSSGTGLREQYF
>TRBD2|.|16|TRBJ2-1|TRBV10-3
TGTGCCATCAGTGGAACGACTAGCGGGAGGGAAAGTGAGCAGTTCTTC
CAISGTTSGRESEQFF
>.|few|15|TRBJ2-1|TRBV11-2
TGTGCCAGCAGCTTAGTCGTAGCGACCTTCCATGAGCAGTTCTTC
CASSLVVATFHEQFF
>.|few|13|TRBJ1-5|TRBV7-2
TGTGCCAGCAGCTCGGACAGTTTGGGGCCCCAGCATTTT
CASSSDSLGPQHF
>TRBD1|.|17|TRBJ2-2|TRBV19
TGTGCCAGTAGTATTCCGACAGGGGGTGTGAACACCGGGGAGCTGTTTTTT
CASSIPTGGVNTGELFF
>.|few|12|TRBJ1-6|TRBV7-2
TGTGCCAGCAGCTTAGAAGTTGGGGCCCTCCACTTT
CASSLEVGALHF
>.|.|12|TRBJ1-1|TRBV5-6
TGTGCCAGCAGCTTACAGGACGGACAAGCTTTCTTT
CASSLQDGQAFF
>.|.|15|TRBJ2-1|TRBV7-6
TGTGCCAGCAGCTTAAGCATCAGCTCCTACAATGAGCAGTTCTTC
CASSLSISSYNEQFF
>.|few|13|TRBJ2-5|TRBV7-9
TGTGCCAGCAGCTTAATGTCGGTGGGGACCCAGTACTTC
CASSLMSVGTQYF
>.|.|16|TRBJ1-1|TRBV20-1
TGCAGTGCTAGAGGAATCGGGAGGTCAGTAGTCACTGAAGCTTTCTTT
CSARGIGRSVVTEAFF
>.|many|13|TRBJ2-7|TRBV7-2
TGTGCCAGCAGCTTCGGGGTAGAGCCCGAGCAGTACTTC
CASSFGVEPEQYF
>.|.|13|TRBJ2-7|TRBV6-1
TGTGCCAGCAGCGTGGACAGAGCCTACGAGCAGTACTTC
CASSVDRAYEQYF
>.|many|11|TRBJ1-2|TRBV7-9
TGTGCCAGCAGCTTACAGGGTGGCTACACCTTC
CASSLQGGYTF
>.|few|15|TRBJ2-2|TRBV7-2
TGTGCCAGCAGCTTAGTAAGCCAGGCTACCGGGGAGCTGTTTTTT
CASSLVSQATGELFF
>.|few|12|TRBJ2-4|TRBV7-2
TGTGCCAGCAGCCCAGGGGGGCTTATTCAGTACTTC
CASSPGGLIQYF
>TRBD1|.|14|TRBJ1-5|TRBV12-3/TRBV12-4
TGTGCCAGCAGCCCGGACAGGAGCGGTCAGCCCCAGCATTTT
CASSPDRSGQPQHF
>.|few|11|TRBJ1-2|TRBV12-3/TRBV12-4
TGTGCCAGCTCGAGGGGCTATGGCTACACCTTC
CASSRGYGYTF
>.|.|15|TRBJ1-6|TRBV7-9
TGTGCCAGCAGCCCAGGGGCCTCCTATAATTCACCCCTCCACTTT
CASSPGASYNSPLHF
>TRBD1|few|15|TRBJ2-5|TRBV28
TGTGCCAGCAGTTTAACCTGGGACAGACAAGAGACCCAGTACTTC
CASSLTWDRQETQYF
>.|few|14|TRBJ1-5|TRBV12-3/TRBV12-4
TGTGCCAGCAGTTTAACAGGTCCCCAGGGGCCCCAGCATTTT
CASSLTGPQGPQHF
>.|few|12|TRBJ1-4|TRBV12-3/TRBV12-4
TGTGCCAGTGGGAGGGGATCTGAAAAACTGTTTTTT
CASGRGSEKLFF
>.|few|14|TRBJ1-1|TRBV6-1
TGTGCCAGCAGGACCATACAGGTGAACACTGAAGCTTTCTTT
CASRTIQVNTEAFF
>.|.|15|TRBJ2-3|TRBV28
TGTGCCAGCAGTTTGTCCGGACTGGGCACAGATACGCAGTATTTT
CASSLSGLGTDTQYF
>.|.|13|TRBJ2-7|TRBV29-1
TGCAGCGGGGGTGACGGGAGTCGGTACGAGCAGTACTTC
CSGGDGSRYEQYF
>.|few|13|TRBJ1-4|TRBV4-3
TGCGCCAGCAGCCTGCGGAGCGGGGAAAAACTGTTTTTT
CASSLRSGEKLFF
>.|few|15|TRBJ1-1|TRBV27
TGTGCCAGCAGTCCAAAATCAGGGTACGGCACTGAAGCTTTCTTT
CASSPKSGYGTEAFF
>TRBD2|few|15|TRBJ2-1|TRBV5-4
TGTGCCAGCAGCCCAACCGGGACTAGCTACAATGAGCAGTTCTTC
CASSPTGTSYNEQFF
>.|.|15|TRBJ2-1|TRBV12-3/TRBV12-4
TGTGCCAGCAGTTTCAAGGGTGGGGGTCGCGATGAGCAGTTCTTC
CASSFKGGGRDEQFF
>.|.|15|TRBJ2-7|TRBV5-1
TGCGCCAGCAGCCCGATCGGGGATTACTCCTACGAGCAGTACTTC
CASSPIGDYSYEQYF
>.|few|13|TRBJ2-7|TRBV4-2
TGTGCCAGCAGCCAAGAGGGTTCCTACGAGCAGTACTTC
CASSQEGSYEQYF
>.|few|14|TRBJ2-1|TRBV29-1
TGCAGCGTTGAAGAGAATATCCGGGGAAATGAGCAGTTCTTC
CSVEENIRGNEQFF
>TRBD1|many|14|TRBJ2-5|TRBV12-3/TRBV12-4
TGTGCCAGCAGTCGACAGGGTTTGCAAGAGACCCAGTACTTC
CASSRQGLQETQYF
>TRBD1|.|14|TRBJ2-1|TRBV15
TGTGCCACCAGCGGACAGGGGGCGCTTAGTAGGCAGTTCTTC
CATSGQGALSRQFF
>.|.|15|TRBJ2-2|TRBV6-5
TGTGCCAGCAGTTACTCGACGGCAGGCACCGGGGAGCTGTTTTTT
CASSYSTAGTGELFF
>TRBD2|few|18|TRBJ2-1|TRBV3-1
TGTGCCAGCAGCCAAGATAGCGGAGCGGGGGGCCTATACAATGAGCAGTTCTTC
CASSQDSGAGGLYNEQFF